These 8 T cell receptor beta chains share one sample of origin, sequenced in a study of cytomegalovirus exposure and HLA in healthy donors. The PCR made use of 60 Vbeta and 13 Jbeta primers. The protocol was immunoSEQ multiplex PCR, while the TCRdb copy is restricted to in-frame clones and leaves out a portion. This table holds 100,000 to 150,000 clones, 60% to 85% found once. The sample consisted of PBMCs. The source of these receptors is a human donor in good health.

This clone is a singleton in its sample. Written as DNA, the CDR3 is TGTGCCAGCAGCTTCATTGGCGGACAGGGGCCCGAGCAGTACTTC. The encoded protein is CASSFIGGQGPEQYF. V and J are TRBV13 and TRBJ2-7; 9 bases are a match to TRBD1. From germline, CDR1 is PRHDT and CDR2 FYEKMQ (reference sequence). Unmatched junction bases numbered 9, after V lost 3 bases and J lost 6 bases. The CDR3 is 15 residues long. Supplemented by reference TRBV13 and TRBJ2-7, the full variable domain reads AAGVIQSPRHLIKEKRETATLKCYPIPRHDTVYWYQQGPGQDPQFLISFYEKMQSDKGSIPDRFSAQQFSDYHSELNMSSLELGDSALYFCASSFIGGQGPEQYFGPGTRLTVT.

With respect to this clone: An end of the junction does not agree with germline; a read error may underlie this. This chain joins TRBV6-1 and TRBJ2-2; 11 bases line up with TRBD1. This CDR3 is built from 16 residues. Germline V gene sequence: CDR1 MNHNS, CDR2 SASEGT. CDR3 amino acids: CASSEGTGGITGELFF. CDR3 nucleotide sequence: TGTGCCAGCAGCGAAGGGACAGGGGGGATCACCGGGGAGCTGTTTTTT.

The genes are TRBV4-1 and TRBJ1-1, with D perhaps TRBD1 (5 bases). This CDR3 has 14 residues. Germline V gene lookup returns CDR1 MGHRA and CDR2 YSYEKL. Trimming took off 4 bases at V and 6 bases at J, with 15 bases between the two ends. The DNA of the CDR3 is TGCGCCAGCAGCCGACTGGGGGGTAACGCTGAAGCTTTCTTT. It is translated as CASSRLGGNAEAFF.

The chain couples TRBV11-2 to TRBJ2-5, with D possibly TRBD2 on 5 matching bases. Germline V CDR1 and CDR2: SGHAT, FQNNGV. V was pared by 3 bases and J by 5 bases, with 13 bases between. This CDR3 contains 14 residues. The CDR3 here is CASSFRGLGETQYF. The CDR3 coding sequence is TGTGCCAGCAGCTTCCGGGGATTGGGGGAGACCCAGTACTTC.

The chain recombines TRBV9 with TRBJ2-3, with D tentatively TRBD1 (5 bases). V dropped 0 bases and J dropped 3 bases, with 17 bases sitting between them. Germline values: CDR1 SGDLS, CDR2 YYNGEE. The CDR3 has 17 amino acids. CDR3 region: CASSVGPPGKGTDTQYF. CDR3 nucleotides: TGTGCCAGCAGCGTAGGCCCCCCAGGGAAGGGAACAGATACGCAGTATTTT. Complete variable domain (other parts from reference TRBV9 and TRBJ2-3): DSGVTQTPKHLITATGQRVTLRCSPRSGDLSVYWYQQSLDQGLQFLIQYYNGEERAKGNILERFSAQQFPDLHSELNLSSLELGDSALYFCASSVGPPGKGTDTQYFGPGTRLTVL.

Turning to this clone: At one end the junction does not follow the germline gene, possibly because of a read error. This chain uses TRBV7-2 with TRBJ1-5; D possibly corresponds to TRBD1 (5 bases). CDR1 SGHTA and CDR2 FQGNSA come from the germline V gene. This CDR3 has 16 amino acids. The CDR3 DNA reads as TGTGCCAGCAGTTTAGGGGTGGTAAGCGAGAATCAGCCCCAGCATTTT. Amino acids: CASSLGVVSENQPQHF.

CDR3 DNA: TGTGCCAGCAGCGTAGGGGACAGTTCCTACGAGCAGTACTTC. Its protein is CASSVGDSSYEQYF. The gene calls are TRBV9 and TRBJ2-7, with 7 bases lining up with TRBD1. V trimming: 0 bases; J trimming: 1 base; junction bases outside the gene matches: 1. CDR1 is SGDLS and CDR2 is YYNGEE in the germline V gene. The CDR3 extends over 14 amino acids.

The genes are TRBV18 and TRBJ1-3; D might be TRBD1 (5 bases). The germline V gene encodes CDR1 KGHSH and CDR2 LQKENI. Trimming stripped 4 bases from V and 0 bases from J, with 10 bases between. This CDR3 contains 15 residues. The CDR3 loop reads CASSRDRPSGNTIYF. The CDR3, as DNA: TGTGCCAGCTCACGCGACAGACCCTCTGGAAACACCATATATTTT.